These 5 T cell receptor beta chains came from one sample sequenced in a study of T-cell memory formation after mild COVID-19. TCRdb re-derived calls from the 5' RACE reads in MiXCR, one entry per CDR3 protein. The sample has approximately 570,000 distinct CDR3 sequences; approximately 19% are singletons. The material sequenced was PBMCs or a T cell subset sorted from them (not recorded which). These receptors came from an adult woman who had mild COVID-19 (a few samples of this study predate the infection). Cell type and time point are not known.

Ten or more counts support this clonotype. The chain carries TRBV6-2 or TRBV6-3 and TRBJ2-1, with 9 bases matching TRBD1. This CDR3 region has 15 residues. CDR1 is MNHEY and CDR2 is SVGEGT in the germline V gene. V was pared by 6 bases and J by 0 bases, with 3 bases of the junction left unmatched. CDR3 sequence reads: CASRRDRASYNEQFF. CDR3 in DNA: TGTGCCAGCAGGCGGGACAGGGCCTCCTACAATGAGCAGTTCTTC.

The chain has TRBV5-1 and TRBJ1-1; D gene unclear. Germline V gene lookup returns CDR1 SGHRS and CDR2 YFSETQ. The CDR3 contains 15 residues. Trimming pared 2 bases from V and 2 bases from J, leaving 13 bases between. CDR3 sequence: CASSFTEGLNTEAFF. The CDR3 DNA follows: TGCGCCAGCAGCTTTACAGAGGGTCTCAACACTGAAGCTTTCTTT.

This rearrangement joins TRBV3-1 to TRBJ1-4; maybe TRBD1 (5 bases). The CDR3 is made up of 14 amino acids. Germline V CDR1 and CDR2: LGHDT, YNNKEL (reference sequence). Deletions cut 2 bases from V and 8 bases from J, with 12 bases between. CDR3 nucleotide sequence: TGTGCCAGCAGCCAACTTGGGGGTCAGGAAAAACTGTTTTTT. This codes for CASSQLGGQEKLFF.

This clonotype showed up just a few times. The chain recombines TRBV20-1 with TRBJ2-5, with 10 bases lining up with TRBD2. From germline, CDR1 is DFQATT and CDR2 SNEGSKA (reference sequence). V gave up 0 bases and J gave up 7 bases; unmatched junction bases: 20. This CDR3 comprises 19 residues. The CDR3 loop is CSARDPKSLETSGYGTQYF. The CDR3 bases are TGCAGTGCTAGAGACCCGAAGTCCCTTGAGACTAGCGGGTATGGGACCCAGTACTTC.

This clonotype was observed a single time. The V gene is TRBV4-1, the J gene TRBJ1-5; 7 nucleotides match TRBD1. This CDR3 region has 15 residues. After removal of 5 bases from V and 5 bases from J, the junction contained 9 bases not matched to a gene. Looked up from germline, CDR1 is MGHRA and CDR2 is YSYEKL. As DNA, the CDR3 is TGCGCCAGCAGCTCAGGGGGGGACTTTTATCAGCCCCAGCATTTT. Translating it yields CASSSGGDFYQPQHF.